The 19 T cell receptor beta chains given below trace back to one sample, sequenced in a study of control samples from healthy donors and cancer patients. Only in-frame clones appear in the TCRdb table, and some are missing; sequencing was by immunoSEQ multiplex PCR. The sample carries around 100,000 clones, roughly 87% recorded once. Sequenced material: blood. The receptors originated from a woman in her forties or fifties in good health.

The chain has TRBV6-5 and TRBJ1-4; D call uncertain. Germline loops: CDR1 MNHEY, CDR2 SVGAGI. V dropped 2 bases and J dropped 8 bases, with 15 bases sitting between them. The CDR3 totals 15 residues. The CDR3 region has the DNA TGTGCCAGCAGTTACGGGAGGTCTTCGGGGGAAAAACTGTTTTTT. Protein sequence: CASSYGRSSGEKLFF.

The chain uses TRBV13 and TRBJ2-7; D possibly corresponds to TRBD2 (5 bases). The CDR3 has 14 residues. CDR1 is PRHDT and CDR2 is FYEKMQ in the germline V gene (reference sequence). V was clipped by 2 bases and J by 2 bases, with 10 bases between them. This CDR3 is CASSLRLAPYEQYV. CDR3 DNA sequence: TGTGCCAGCAGCTTAAGGTTAGCGCCCTACGAGCAGTACGTC.

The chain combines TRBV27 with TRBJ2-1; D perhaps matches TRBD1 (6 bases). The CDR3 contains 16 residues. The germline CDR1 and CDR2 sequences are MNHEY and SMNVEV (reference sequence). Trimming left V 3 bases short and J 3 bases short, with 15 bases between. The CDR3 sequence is CASSFYVGGGYNEQFF. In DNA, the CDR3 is TGTGCCAGCAGTTTTTATGTTGGGGGCGGCTACAATGAGCAGTTCTTC.

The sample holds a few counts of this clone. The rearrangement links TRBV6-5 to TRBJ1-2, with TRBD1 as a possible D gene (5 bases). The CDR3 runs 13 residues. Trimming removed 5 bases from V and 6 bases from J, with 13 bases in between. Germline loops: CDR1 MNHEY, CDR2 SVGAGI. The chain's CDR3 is CASSRTGGDGYTF. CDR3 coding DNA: TGTGCCAGCAGTAGGACGGGGGGTGATGGCTACACCTTC.

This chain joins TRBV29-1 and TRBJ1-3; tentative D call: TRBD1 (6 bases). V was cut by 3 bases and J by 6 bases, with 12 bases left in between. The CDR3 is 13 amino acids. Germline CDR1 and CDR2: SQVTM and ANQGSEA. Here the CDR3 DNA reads TGCAGCGTTGAGCCCCCAGGGGAAAACACCATATATTTT. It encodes CSVEPPGENTIYF.

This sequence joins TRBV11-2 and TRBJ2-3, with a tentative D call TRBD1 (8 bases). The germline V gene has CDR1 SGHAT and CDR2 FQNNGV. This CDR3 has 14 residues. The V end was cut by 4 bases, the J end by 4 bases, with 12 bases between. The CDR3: CASSSTGGADTQYF. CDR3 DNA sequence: TGTGCCAGCAGCTCAACAGGGGGGGCAGATACGCAGTATTTT.

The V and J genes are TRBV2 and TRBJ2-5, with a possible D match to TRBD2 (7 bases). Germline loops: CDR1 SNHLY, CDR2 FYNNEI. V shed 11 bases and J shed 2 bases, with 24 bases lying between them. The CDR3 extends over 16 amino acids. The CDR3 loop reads CAGLPGAGEKQETQYF. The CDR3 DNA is TGTGCCGGTCTTCCGGGGGCGGGGGAGAAACAAGAGACCCAGTACTTC. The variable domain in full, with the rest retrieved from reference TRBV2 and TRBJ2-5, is EPEVTQTPSHQVTQMGQEVILRCVPISNHLYFYWYRQILGQKVEFLVSFYNNEISEKSEIFDDQFSVERPDGSNFTLKIRSTKLEDSAMYFCAGLPGAGEKQETQYFGPGTRLLVL.

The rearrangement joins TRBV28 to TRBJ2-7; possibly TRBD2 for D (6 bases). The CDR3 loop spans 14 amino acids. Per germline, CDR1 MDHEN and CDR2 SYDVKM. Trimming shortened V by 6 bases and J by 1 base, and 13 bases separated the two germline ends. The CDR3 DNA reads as TGTGCCAGCAGGCTCTGGCGGGGTTCCTACGAGCAGTACTTC. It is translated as CASRLWRGSYEQYF.

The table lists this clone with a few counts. CDR3: CASSPGTGNMNTEAFF. DNA of the CDR3: TGTGCCAGCTCACCCGGGACAGGGAATATGAACACTGAAGCTTTCTTT. The chain combines TRBV18 with TRBJ1-1, with TRBD1 matching 9 bases. The CDR3 runs to 16 residues. The ends lost 3 bases at V and 0 bases at J; junction bases unmatched: 5. Germline lookup yields CDR1 KGHSH and CDR2 LQKENI.

Here the CDR3 DNA reads TGTGCCTGGGGGACTGGAGAGACCCAGTACTTC. Protein: CAWGTGETQYF. The gene calls are TRBV30 and TRBJ2-5, with D perhaps matching TRBD2 (6 bases). CDR1 is GTSNPN, CDR2 SVGIG, per germline (reference sequence). Trimming stripped 5 bases from V and 4 bases from J, with 8 bases between. The CDR3 contains 11 residues.

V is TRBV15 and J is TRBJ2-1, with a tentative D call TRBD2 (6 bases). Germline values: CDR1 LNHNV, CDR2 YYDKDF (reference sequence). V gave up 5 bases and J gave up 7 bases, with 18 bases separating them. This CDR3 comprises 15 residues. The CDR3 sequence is CATSSPHWLANEQFF. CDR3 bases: TGTGCCACCAGCTCGCCCCACTGGCTAGCGAATGAGCAGTTCTTC.

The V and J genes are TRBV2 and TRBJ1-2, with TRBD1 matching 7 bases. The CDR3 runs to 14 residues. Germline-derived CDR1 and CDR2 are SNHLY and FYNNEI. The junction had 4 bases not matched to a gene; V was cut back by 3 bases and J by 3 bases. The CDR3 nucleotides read TGTGCCAGCAGTGACTCCGACAGGGACTATGGCTACACCTTC. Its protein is CASSDSDRDYGYTF.

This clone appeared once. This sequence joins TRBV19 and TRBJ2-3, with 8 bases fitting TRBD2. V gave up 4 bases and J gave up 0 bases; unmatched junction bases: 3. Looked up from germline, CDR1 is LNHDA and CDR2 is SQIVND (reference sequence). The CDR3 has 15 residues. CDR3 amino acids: CASSTLAGSTDTQYF. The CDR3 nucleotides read TGTGCCAGTAGTACTCTAGCGGGTAGCACAGATACGCAGTATTTT.

The CDR3 DNA reads as TGTGCCACCAGTGATTTGACCGTCCCCACCGGGGAGCTGTTTTTT. Its protein is CATSDLTVPTGELFF. The chain has TRBV24-1 and TRBJ2-2; D is uncertain. CDR1 and CDR2 from the germline V gene are KGHDR and SFDVKD. This CDR3 is built from 15 residues. Deletions cut 0 bases from V and 4 bases from J, with 8 bases between.

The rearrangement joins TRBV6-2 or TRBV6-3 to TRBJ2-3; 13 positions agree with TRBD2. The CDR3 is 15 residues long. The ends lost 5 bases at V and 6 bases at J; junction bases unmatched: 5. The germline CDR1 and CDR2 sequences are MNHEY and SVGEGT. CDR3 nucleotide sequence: TGTGCCAGCAGTCCCGGGACTAGCGGGAAGGATACGCAGTATTTT. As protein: CASSPGTSGKDTQYF.

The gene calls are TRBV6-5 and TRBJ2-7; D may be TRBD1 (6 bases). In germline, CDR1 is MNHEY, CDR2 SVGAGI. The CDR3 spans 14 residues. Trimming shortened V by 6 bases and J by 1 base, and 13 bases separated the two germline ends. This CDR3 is CASRPTGTSYEQYF. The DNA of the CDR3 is TGTGCCAGCAGGCCGACAGGTACATCCTACGAGCAGTACTTC.

Here the CDR3 DNA reads TGTGCCAGCAGCTTGGCGGGGGATGATACGCAGTATTTT. This encodes CASSLAGDDTQYF. The chain couples TRBV5-4 to TRBJ2-3, with a tentative D call TRBD2 (6 bases). The CDR3 has 13 residues. Germline CDR1 reads SGHNT; CDR2 reads YYREEE (reference sequence). V lost 0 bases to trimming and J lost 6 bases, with 8 bases between them.

The CDR3: CASSQDRGQGNYGYTF. The CDR3, as DNA: TGCGCCAGCAGCCAAGATCGGGGACAGGGGAACTATGGCTACACCTTC. The chain joins TRBV4-3 to TRBJ1-2; 10 bases match TRBD1. V was clipped by 0 bases and J by 2 bases; unmatched bases: 3. Germline V gene lookup returns CDR1 LGHNA and CDR2 YSLEER. The CDR3 is made up of 16 amino acids.

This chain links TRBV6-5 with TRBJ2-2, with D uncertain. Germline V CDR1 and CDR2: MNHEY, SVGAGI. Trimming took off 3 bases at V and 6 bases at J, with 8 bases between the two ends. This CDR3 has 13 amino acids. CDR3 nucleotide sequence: TGTGCCAGCAGTTATTGGGTGGCCGGGGAGCTGTTTTTT. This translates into CASSYWVAGELFF.